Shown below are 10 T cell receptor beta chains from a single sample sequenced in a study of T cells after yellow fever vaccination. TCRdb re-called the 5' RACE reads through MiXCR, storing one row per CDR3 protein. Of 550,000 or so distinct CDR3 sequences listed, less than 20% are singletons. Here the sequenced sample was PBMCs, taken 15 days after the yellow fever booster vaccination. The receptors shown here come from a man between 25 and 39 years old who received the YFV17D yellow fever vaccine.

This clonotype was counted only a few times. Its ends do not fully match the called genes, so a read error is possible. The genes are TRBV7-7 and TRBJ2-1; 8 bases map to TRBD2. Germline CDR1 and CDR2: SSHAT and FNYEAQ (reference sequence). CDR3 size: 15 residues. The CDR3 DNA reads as TGTGCTAGCAGCTTAGGCGGTAGCGGGAACCATGAGCAGTTCTTC. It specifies CASSLGGSGNHEQFF.

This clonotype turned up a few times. The CDR3 loop reads CAIGTGQYEQYF. CDR3 bases: TGTGCCATCGGGACAGGACAATACGAGCAGTACTTC. The chain is built from TRBV10-3 and TRBJ2-7; 8 nucleotides match TRBD1. Losses at the gene ends were 8 bases for V and 4 bases for J; bases not matched to a gene: 4. CDR1 ENHRY and CDR2 SYGVKD come from the germline V gene. The CDR3 is 12 residues long.

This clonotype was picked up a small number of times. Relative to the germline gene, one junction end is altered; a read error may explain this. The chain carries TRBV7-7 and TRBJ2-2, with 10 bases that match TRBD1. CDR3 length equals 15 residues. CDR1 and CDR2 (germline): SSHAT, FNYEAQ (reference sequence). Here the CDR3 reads CASSSGQGFTGELFF. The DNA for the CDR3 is TGTGCTAGCAGTTCGGGACAGGGGTTCACCGGGGAGCTGTTTTTT.

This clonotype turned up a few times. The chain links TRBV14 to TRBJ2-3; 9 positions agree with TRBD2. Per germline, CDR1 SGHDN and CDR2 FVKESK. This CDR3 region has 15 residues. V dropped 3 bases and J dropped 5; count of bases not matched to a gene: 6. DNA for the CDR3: TGTGCCAGCAGCCAGGCGGGACTAGCAGGAGATACGCAGTATTTT. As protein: CASSQAGLAGDTQYF.

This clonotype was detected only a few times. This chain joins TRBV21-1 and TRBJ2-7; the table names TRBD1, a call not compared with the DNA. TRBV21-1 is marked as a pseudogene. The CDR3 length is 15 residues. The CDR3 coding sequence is TGTGCCAGCAGCCCGGGGCCCGGGCTCCTCTACGAGCAGTACTTC. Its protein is CASSPGPGLLYEQYF.

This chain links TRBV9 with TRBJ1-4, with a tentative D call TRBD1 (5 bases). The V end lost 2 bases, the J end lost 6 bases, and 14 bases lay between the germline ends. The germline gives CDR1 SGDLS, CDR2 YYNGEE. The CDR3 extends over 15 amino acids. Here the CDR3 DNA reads TGTGCCAGCAGCGTGGGGACGCCTCTGGATGAAAAACTGTTTTTT. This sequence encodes CASSVGTPLDEKLFF.

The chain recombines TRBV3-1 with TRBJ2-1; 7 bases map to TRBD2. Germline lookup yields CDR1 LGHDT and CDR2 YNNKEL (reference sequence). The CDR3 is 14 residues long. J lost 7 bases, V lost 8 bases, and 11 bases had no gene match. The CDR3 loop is CASGGGAGINEQFF. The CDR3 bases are TGTGCCAGCGGAGGAGGAGCGGGAATAAATGAGCAGTTCTTC.

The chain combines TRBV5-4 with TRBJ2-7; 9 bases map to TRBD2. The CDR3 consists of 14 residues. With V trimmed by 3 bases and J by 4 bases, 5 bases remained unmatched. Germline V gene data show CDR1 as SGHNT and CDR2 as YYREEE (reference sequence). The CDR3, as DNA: TGTGCCAGCAGCTGGAGCGGGAGGCCTTACGAGCAGTACTTC. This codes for CASSWSGRPYEQYF.

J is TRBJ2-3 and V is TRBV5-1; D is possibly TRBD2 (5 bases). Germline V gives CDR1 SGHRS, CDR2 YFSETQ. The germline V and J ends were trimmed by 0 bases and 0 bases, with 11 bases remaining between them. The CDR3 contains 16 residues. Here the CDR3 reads CASSLGRGLSTDTQYF. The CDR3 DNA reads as TGCGCCAGCAGCTTGGGTCGGGGATTAAGCACAGATACGCAGTATTTT.

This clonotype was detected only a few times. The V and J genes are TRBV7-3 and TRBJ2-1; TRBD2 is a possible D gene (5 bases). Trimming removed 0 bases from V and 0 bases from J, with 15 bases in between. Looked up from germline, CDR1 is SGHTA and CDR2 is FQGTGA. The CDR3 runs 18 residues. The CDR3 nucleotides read TGTGCCAGCAGCTTAACTGGCGGACTTCCAAGCTCCTACAATGAGCAGTTCTTC. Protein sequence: CASSLTGGLPSSYNEQFF.